The 30 T cell receptor beta chains presented below share a single source sample, sequenced in a study of T cell responses to AZD1222 COVID-19 vaccine. Using immunoSEQ multiplex PCR, the repertoire was profiled, and TCRdb retains in-frame clones only, with some absent. The top ten clones hold 27% of a sample with about 76,000 clones, about three quarters of them seen once. The specimen comprised peripheral blood, sampled 28 days after the second dose of the MenACWY control vaccine. The receptor set was obtained from an adult who received the MenACWY meningococcal vaccine as a control.

The genes are TRBV11-2 and TRBJ1-5; 7 bases match TRBD1. The CDR3 length is 15 residues. Trimming at V came to 4 bases and at J to 2 bases, leaving 5 bases not matched to a gene. CDR1 SGHAT and CDR2 FQNNGV come from the germline V gene. This CDR3 reads CASSSEGAGNQPQHF. The DNA of the CDR3 is TGTGCCAGCAGCTCCGAGGGGGCCGGCAATCAGCCCCAGCATTTT.

The CDR3 DNA is TGCGCCAGCAGTGAGTCGGGGAACACCATATATTTT. It yields the protein CASSESGNTIYF. This chain uses TRBV10-2 with TRBJ1-3; no reliable D call. Germline CDR1 WSHSY, CDR2 SAAADI. This CDR3 is built from 12 residues. Trimming took off 0 bases at V and 7 bases at J, with 4 bases between the two ends.

The J gene is TRBJ2-7, the V gene TRBV6-5, with a tentative D call TRBD2 (5 bases). This CDR3 spans 14 amino acids. The germline V gene encodes CDR1 MNHEY and CDR2 SVGAGI. The germline V and J ends were trimmed by 6 bases and 6 bases, with 18 bases remaining between them. CDR3 DNA: TGTGCCAGCAGCATTGACCGGGATCGAGGCGAGCAGTACTTC. Its protein is CASSIDRDRGEQYF.

J is TRBJ2-7 and V is TRBV28, with TRBD1 matching over 7 bases. The CDR3 runs 14 residues. With V trimmed by 4 bases and J by 5 bases, 8 bases remained unmatched. Germline-derived CDR1 and CDR2 are MDHEN and SYDVKM. The CDR3: CASSSTGVFDEQYF. Here the CDR3 DNA reads TGTGCCAGCAGTTCCACAGGGGTGTTCGACGAGCAGTACTTC. The full variable domain, in which reference TRBV28 and TRBJ2-7 provide the parts outside the CDR3, is DVKVTQSSRYLVKRTGEKVFLECVQDMDHENMFWYRQDPGLGLRLIYFSYDVKMKEKGDIPEGYSVSREKKERFSLILESASTNQTSMYLCASSSTGVFDEQYFGPGTRLTVT.

The sample holds one count of this clone. The chain couples TRBV6-5 to TRBJ2-7; either TRBD1 or TRBD2 may fit D (5 bases each). CDR1 MNHEY and CDR2 SVGAGI come from the germline V gene. CDR3 length equals 12 residues. V was cut by 8 bases and J by 9 bases, with 17 bases left in between. CDR3 residues: CASGAGDFLQYF. The CDR3 nucleotides are TGTGCCAGCGGGGCCGGGGATTTTTTGCAGTACTTC.

The chain employs TRBV5-5 and TRBJ2-3; a possible D gene is TRBD1 (5 bases). V gave up 4 bases and J gave up 1 base, with 10 bases separating them. This CDR3 region has 14 residues. The V gene's germline CDR1 is SGHKS and CDR2 YYEKEE (reference sequence). CDR3 DNA: TGTGCCAGCAGCCCCCCGACAGGCACAGATACGCAGTATTTT. Residues: CASSPPTGTDTQYF.

This clone has more than one count but fewer than ten. This chain joins TRBV11-2 and TRBJ2-3; D gene ambiguous. The CDR3 loop spans 14 amino acids. The V and J ends lost 3 bases and 0 bases respectively, with 7 bases between them. Looked up from germline, CDR1 is SGHAT and CDR2 is FQNNGV. CDR3 region: CASSFVDSTDTQYF. The CDR3 region has the DNA TGTGCCAGCAGCTTCGTCGACAGCACAGATACGCAGTATTTT.

The chain is built from TRBV6-5 and TRBJ1-4; D not certain. Germline lookup yields CDR1 MNHEY and CDR2 SVGAGI. The CDR3 is made up of 14 amino acids. Trimming took off 6 bases at V and 0 bases at J, with 8 bases between the two ends. The CDR3 region is CASSRDATNEKLFF. The DNA for the CDR3 is TGTGCCAGCAGCAGAGACGCAACTAATGAAAAACTGTTTTTT.

The genes are TRBV2 and TRBJ2-2, with 7 bases lining up with TRBD2. Germline V gene lookup returns CDR1 SNHLY and CDR2 FYNNEI. This CDR3 has 13 amino acids. The trim removed 6 bases at V and 7 bases at J, leaving 5 bases unmatched. CDR3 sequence reads: CASSGLGLGELFF. For the CDR3, the DNA is TGTGCCAGCAGCGGACTAGGGCTCGGGGAGCTGTTTTTT.

V is TRBV29-1 and J is TRBJ1-1, with 7 bases aligning to TRBD1. Germline V gives CDR1 SQVTM, CDR2 ANQGSEA. The V and J ends lost 6 bases and 2 bases, in that order; junction bases with no gene match: 6. CDR3 length: 13 amino acids. This CDR3 is CSVQDRANTEAFF. DNA of the CDR3: TGCAGCGTCCAAGACAGGGCCAACACTGAAGCTTTCTTT.

Here the CDR3 DNA reads TGTGCCAGCAGCTTAGCGACTGGGGCTGGAAACACCATATATTTT. It encodes CASSLATGAGNTIYF. V usage is TRBV7-2 and J usage is TRBJ1-3; D call uncertain. This CDR3 is 15 amino acids long. Trimming removed 0 bases at V and 2 bases at J, with 8 bases between. The germline V gene has CDR1 SGHTA and CDR2 FQGNSA. Together with reference TRBV7-2 and TRBJ1-3, the CDR3 gives the full variable domain: GAGVSQSPSNKVTEKGKDVELRCDPISGHTALYWYRQSLGQGLEFLIYFQGNSAPDKSGLPSDRFSAERTGGSVSTLTIQRTQQEDSAVYLCASSLATGAGNTIYFGEGSWLTVV.

The V call is TRBV2, the J call TRBJ2-3; possibly TRBD2 for D (6 bases). The CDR3 spans 15 residues. Trimming pared 7 bases from V and 1 base from J, leaving 15 bases between. Germline CDR1 reads SNHLY; CDR2 reads FYNNEI. The CDR3 region is CASNPTSGGTDTQYF. The CDR3 nucleotides read TGTGCCAGCAACCCGACTAGTGGTGGCACAGATACGCAGTATTTT.

This chain uses TRBV5-1 with TRBJ2-5; D remains unclear. V dropped 2 bases and J dropped 2 bases, with 7 bases sitting between them. The CDR3 covers 13 residues. Per the germline V gene, CDR1 is SGHRS and CDR2 is YFSETQ. DNA of the CDR3: TGCGCCAGCAGCTTACAAGGGCAAGAGACCCAGTACTTC. Protein sequence: CASSLQGQETQYF.

V is TRBV12-5 and J is TRBJ1-5; D might be TRBD1 (6 bases). Germline assignment: CDR1 LGHNT and CDR2 FRNRAP. This CDR3 is built from 11 residues. The ends were cut back, 1 base at V and 13 bases at J, with 8 bases in the middle. The CDR3 DNA is TGTGCTAGTGGTTTGGATGACAGGCAGCATTTT. It yields the protein CASGLDDRQHF.

The chain joins TRBV7-9 to TRBJ1-3; no reliable D call. The germline V gene encodes CDR1 SEHNR and CDR2 FQNEAQ (reference sequence). Trimming took 5 bases from V and 4 from J, leaving 9 bases between them. CDR3 length: 13 amino acids. CDR3 bases: TGTGCCAGCAGCCCTACGGTAGGAAACACCATATATTTT. Its protein is CASSPTVGNTIYF.

The CDR3 protein is CASSLAENYEQYF. CDR3 sequence (DNA): TGCGCCAGCAGCTTGGCCGAGAACTACGAGCAGTACTTC. The genes are TRBV5-1 and TRBJ2-7; no clear D gene. CDR3 length: 13 amino acids. Deletions cut 0 bases from V and 3 bases from J, with 7 bases between. The germline V gene has CDR1 SGHRS and CDR2 YFSETQ.

This sequence joins TRBV18 and TRBJ1-2, with D possibly TRBD1 on 5 matching bases. The germline CDR1 and CDR2 sequences are KGHSH and LQKENI. Trimming removed 2 bases from V and 4 bases from J, with 17 bases in between. CDR3 length equals 16 residues. CDR3 residues: CASSPSGPDPGYGYTF. The DNA for the CDR3 is TGTGCCAGCTCACCATCGGGGCCCGACCCCGGCTATGGCTACACCTTC.

V gene TRBV6-1 combines with J gene TRBJ1-5; the match to TRBD1 covers 7 bases. The CDR3 contains 16 residues. V lost 4 bases, J lost 4 bases, and 10 bases stayed unmatched. CDR1 and CDR2 (germline): MNHNS, SASEGT. CDR3 protein: CASSAVGTAVNQPQHF. Written as DNA, the CDR3 is TGTGCCAGCAGTGCAGTCGGGACAGCCGTTAATCAGCCCCAGCATTTT.

The gene calls are TRBV29-1 and TRBJ1-5; no clear D gene. This CDR3 contains 13 residues. Germline CDR1 and CDR2: SQVTM and ANQGSEA. The ends were cut back, 5 bases at V and 3 bases at J, with 11 bases in the middle. CDR3 residues: CSVSDGVNQPQHF. The CDR3 nucleotides are TGCAGCGTTTCCGACGGAGTCAATCAGCCCCAGCATTTT.

This clone was counted a single time. The chain is built from TRBV10-3 and TRBJ1-2; no firm D call. Germline V lookup: CDR1 ENHRY, CDR2 SYGVKD. Deletions cut 0 bases from V and 7 bases from J, with 6 bases between. The CDR3 contains 12 residues. The CDR3 is CAISESKVGYTF. The CDR3 region has the DNA TGTGCCATCAGTGAGTCGAAGGTTGGCTACACCTTC.

The V gene is TRBV11-2, the J gene TRBJ2-1; 8 bases agree with TRBD1. V lost 4 bases, J lost 7 bases, and 15 bases stayed unmatched. The CDR3 sequence is 17 residues long. Germline V gives CDR1 SGHAT, CDR2 FQNNGV. The CDR3 region has the DNA TGTGCCAGCAGCTACCTATCCCAGGGGGCAAGTTGGAATGAGCAGTTCTTC. The encoded protein is CASSYLSQGASWNEQFF. Full variable domain (outside the CDR3, taken from reference TRBV11-2 and TRBJ2-1): EAGVAQSPRYKIIEKRQSVAFWCNPISGHATLYWYQQILGQGPKLLIQFQNNGVVDDSQLPKDRFSAERLKGVDSTLKIQPAKLEDSAVYLCASSYLSQGASWNEQFFGPGTRLTVL.

This clone was observed a handful of times. The rearrangement links TRBV10-1 to TRBJ1-1; D call uncertain. This CDR3 spans 10 amino acids. V lost 9 bases to trimming and J lost 14 bases, with 16 bases between them. Germline loops: CDR1 WNHNN, CDR2 SYGVQD (reference sequence). The CDR3 DNA is TGCGCCAGTCCTAACAGACACGTGTTCTTT. This gives the protein CASPNRHVFF.

The CDR3 coding sequence is TGTGCCAGCACGAAACAGGTTAATAGCAATCAGCCCCAGCATTTT. It translates to CASTKQVNSNQPQHF. The genes are TRBV21-1 and TRBJ1-5; the table's D call of TRBD1 was not tested on the DNA. TRBV21-1 is reported as a pseudogene. This CDR3 is built from 15 residues.

The chain links TRBV5-4 to TRBJ2-7; possibly TRBD1 for D (6 bases). Trimming took 4 bases from V and 7 from J, leaving 21 bases between them. This CDR3 is built from 15 residues. Germline V CDR1 and CDR2: SGHNT, YYREEE (reference sequence). Here the CDR3 DNA reads TGTGCCAGCAGCCCCGCCGGGACATCACCAGGAGAGCAGTACTTC. It specifies CASSPAGTSPGEQYF. The whole variable domain, filled in from reference TRBV5-4 and TRBJ2-7, reads ETGVTQSPTHLIKTRGQQVTLRCSSQSGHNTVSWYQQALGQGPQFIFQYYREEENGRGNFPPRFSGLQFPNYSSELNVNALELDDSALYLCASSPAGTSPGEQYFGPGTRLTVT.

This chain connects TRBV2 to TRBJ2-1; 9 positions match TRBD2. V shed 7 bases, J shed 9 bases, and the junction held 13 bases outside the gene matches. Germline V gene data show CDR1 as SNHLY and CDR2 as FYNNEI. This CDR3 spans 15 amino acids. The CDR3 sequence is CASKPLGGGAGEQFF. The CDR3 coding sequence is TGTGCCAGCAAGCCCCTAGGCGGGGGGGCTGGTGAGCAGTTCTTC.

This chain connects TRBV7-9 to TRBJ2-7; D may be TRBD1 (6 bases). The CDR3 is 15 amino acids. CDR1 is SEHNR, CDR2 FQNEAQ, per germline (reference sequence). Trimming cost V 5 bases and J 9 bases, with 23 bases left between them. For the CDR3, the DNA is TGTGCCAGCAGCCCCTCCGGGACACTCACCTCGGGGCAGTACTTC. This encodes CASSPSGTLTSGQYF.

The rearrangement links TRBV11-2 to TRBJ2-5, with D tentatively TRBD2 (6 bases). The CDR3 is 13 amino acids. V gave up 4 bases and J gave up 5 bases, with 11 bases separating them. Germline loops: CDR1 SGHAT, CDR2 FQNNGV. Here the CDR3 DNA reads TGTGCCAGCAGCTCCGGAGGGGACGAGACCCAGTACTTC. Protein product: CASSSGGDETQYF.

The V and J genes are TRBV19 and TRBJ1-4; 8 bases line up with TRBD1. The CDR3 consists of 13 residues. CDR1 and CDR2 (germline): LNHDA, SQIVND (reference sequence). V lost 11 bases to trimming and J lost 8 bases; unmatched junction nucleotides: 10. The CDR3 coding sequence is TGTGCCTCCGGGCAGGGGGCGGCCGAAAAACTGTTTTTT. Amino acids: CASGQGAAEKLFF.

This clone is a singleton in its sample. This chain uses TRBV28 with TRBJ2-7; TRBD1 aligns across 9 bases. V lost 6 bases to trimming and J lost 1 base; unmatched junction nucleotides: 7. The germline gives CDR1 MDHEN, CDR2 SYDVKM. The CDR3 has 15 amino acids. In DNA, the CDR3 is TGTGCCAGCAGCTCAGGACAGGGGATTTCCTACGAGCAGTACTTC. Protein sequence: CASSSGQGISYEQYF.

This clone has a single count. V gene TRBV7-2 combines with J gene TRBJ1-3; maybe TRBD1 (6 bases). The CDR3 is 15 residues long. Germline-derived CDR1 and CDR2 are SGHTA and FQGNSA. V was clipped by 0 bases and J by 4 bases, with 10 bases between them. Written as DNA, the CDR3 is TGTGCCAGCAGCTTAGCTACAGGGCCAGGAAACACCATATATTTT. Its protein product is CASSLATGPGNTIYF.